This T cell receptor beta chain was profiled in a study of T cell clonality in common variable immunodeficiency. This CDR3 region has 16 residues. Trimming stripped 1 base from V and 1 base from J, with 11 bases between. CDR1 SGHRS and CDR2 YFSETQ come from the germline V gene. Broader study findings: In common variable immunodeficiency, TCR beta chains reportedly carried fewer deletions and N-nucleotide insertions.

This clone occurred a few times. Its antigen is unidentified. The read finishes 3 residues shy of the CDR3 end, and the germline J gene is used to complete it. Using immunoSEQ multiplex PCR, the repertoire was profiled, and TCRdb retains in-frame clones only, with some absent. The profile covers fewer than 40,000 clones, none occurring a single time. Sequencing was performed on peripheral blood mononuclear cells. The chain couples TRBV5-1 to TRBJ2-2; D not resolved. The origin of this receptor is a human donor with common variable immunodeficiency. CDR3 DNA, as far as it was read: TGCGCCAGCAGCTTGCGAGGCCAGGAGAACACCGGGGAG. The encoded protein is CASSLRGQENTGE. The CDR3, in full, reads CASSLRGQENTGELFF. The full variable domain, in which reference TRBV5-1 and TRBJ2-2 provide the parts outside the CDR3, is KAGVTQTPRYLIKTRGQQVTLSCSPISGHRSVSWYQQTPGQGLQFLFEYFSETQRNKGNFPGRFSGRQFSNSRSEMNVSTLELGDSALYLCASSLRGQENTGELFFGEGSRLTVL.